This T cell receptor (beta chain) emerged from a study of vaccination and CD4 T cells after COVID-19. Treatment of the sample: roughly 11-day PBMC culture with coronavirus spike peptide pools or control peptides (ViraFEST assay). Whole-study findings and limits: In convalescent patients, a median around 86% of reactive clones appeared only post-vaccination.

CD4+ T cells that had been cultured provided DNA sequenced with the Oncomine TCR Beta short-read assay. One entry per CDR3 protein results from TCRdb running MiXCR on the PCR reads. Among about 17,000 distinct CDR3 sequences listed, 30% to 40% were seen once. About this clonotype itself: Its antigen is unknown.

The germline gives CDR1 SGHTA, CDR2 FQGNSA. This CDR3 spans 14 amino acids. The trim removed 5 bases at V and 7 bases at J, leaving 4 bases unmatched. The J gene is TRBJ2-4, the V gene TRBV7-2; TRBD1 matches at 11 bases. This TCR came from a human donor with COVID-19. Source material: cultured CD4+ T cells from blood. The CDR3 DNA is TGTGCCAGCAGCGGACAGGGGGCTGGGAACATTCAGTACTTC. Its protein is CASSGQGAGNIQYF.